The entry that follows covers one T cell receptor (beta chain) sequence. Its antigen is currently unknown. This same CDR3 is encoded by further DNA sequences in the sample. This entry belongs to a study of shared clonotypes between healthy human individuals. Overall study results and limits: Roughly 5% of naive CD4 clonotypes were shared across several donors. Researchers sampled only blood; tissue repertoires likely differ. Only a few donors were included, so the genetic and exposure-history diversity represented was limited.

TCRdb's copy holds only in-frame clones and misses some; the assay was immunoSEQ multiplex PCR. Here the sample spans 2 million to 3 million clones, 80% to 95% being singletons. CDR1 SGHDT and CDR2 YYEEEE come from the germline V gene. V shed 2 bases and J shed 0 bases, with 2 bases lying between them. The length of the CDR3 is 12 residues. The chain combines TRBV5-6 with TRBJ1-1; D gene uncertain. Sequences were obtained from naive CD4+ T cells from PBMCs. Subset here: CD45RA+ positively selected. The TCR comes from a man younger than 35 in good health. Some clones in this sample may be carry-over from other donors' samples. The CDR3 here is CASSFLNTEAFF. CDR3 sequence (DNA): TGTGCCAGCAGCTTTTTGAACACTGAAGCTTTCTTT.